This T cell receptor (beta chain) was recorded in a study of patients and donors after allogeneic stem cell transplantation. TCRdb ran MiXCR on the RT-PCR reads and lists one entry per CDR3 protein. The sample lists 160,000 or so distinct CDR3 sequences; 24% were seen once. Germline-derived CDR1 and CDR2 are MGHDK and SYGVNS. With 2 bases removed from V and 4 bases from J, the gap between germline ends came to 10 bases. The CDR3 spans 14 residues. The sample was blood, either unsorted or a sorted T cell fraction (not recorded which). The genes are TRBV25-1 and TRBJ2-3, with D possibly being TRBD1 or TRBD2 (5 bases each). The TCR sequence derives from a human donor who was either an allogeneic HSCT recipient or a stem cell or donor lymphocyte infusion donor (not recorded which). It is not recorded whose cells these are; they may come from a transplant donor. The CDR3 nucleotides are TGTGCCAGCAGTGAAGGGGGTCTTGCAGATACGCAGTATTTT. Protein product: CASSEGGLADTQYF.